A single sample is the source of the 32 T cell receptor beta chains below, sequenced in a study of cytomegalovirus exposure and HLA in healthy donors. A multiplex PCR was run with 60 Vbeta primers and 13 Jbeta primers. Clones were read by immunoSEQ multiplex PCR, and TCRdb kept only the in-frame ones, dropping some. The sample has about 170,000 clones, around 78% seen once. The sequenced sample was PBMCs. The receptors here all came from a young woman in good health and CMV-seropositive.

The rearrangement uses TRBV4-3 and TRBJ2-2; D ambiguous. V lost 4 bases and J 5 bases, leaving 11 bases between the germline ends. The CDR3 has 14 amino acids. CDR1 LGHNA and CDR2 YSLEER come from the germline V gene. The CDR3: CASSPQDGTGELFF. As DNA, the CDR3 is TGCGCCAGCAGCCCCCAGGATGGGACCGGGGAGCTGTTTTTT.

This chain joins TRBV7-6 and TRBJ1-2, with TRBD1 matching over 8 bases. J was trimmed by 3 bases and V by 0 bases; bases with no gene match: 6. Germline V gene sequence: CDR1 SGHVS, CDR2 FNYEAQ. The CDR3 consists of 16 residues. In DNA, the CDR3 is TGTGCCAGCAGCTTAGCGTTGGACAGGGTGGACTATGGCTACACCTTC. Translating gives CASSLALDRVDYGYTF.

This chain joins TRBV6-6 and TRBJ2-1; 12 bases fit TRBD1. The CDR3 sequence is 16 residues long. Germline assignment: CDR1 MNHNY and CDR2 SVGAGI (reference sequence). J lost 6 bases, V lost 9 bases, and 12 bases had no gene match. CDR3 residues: CASRWGLGQGANEQFF. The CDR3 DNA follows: TGTGCCAGTAGGTGGGGGCTGGGACAGGGGGCCAATGAGCAGTTCTTC.

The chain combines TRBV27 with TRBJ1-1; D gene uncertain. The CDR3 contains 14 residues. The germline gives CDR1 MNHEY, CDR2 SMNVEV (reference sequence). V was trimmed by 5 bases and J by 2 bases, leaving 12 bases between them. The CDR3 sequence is CASSLGLLNTEAFF. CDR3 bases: TGTGCCAGCAGTCTCGGACTCCTTAACACTGAAGCTTTCTTT.

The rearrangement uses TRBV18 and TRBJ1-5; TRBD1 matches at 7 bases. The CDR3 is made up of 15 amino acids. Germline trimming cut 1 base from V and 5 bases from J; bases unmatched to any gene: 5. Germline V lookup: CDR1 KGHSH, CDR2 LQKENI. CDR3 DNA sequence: TGTGCCAGCTCACCACGGGCAGGGGGGTATCAGCCCCAGCATTTT. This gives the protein CASSPRAGGYQPQHF. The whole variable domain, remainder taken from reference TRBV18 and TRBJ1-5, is NAGVMQNPRHLVRRRGQEARLRCSPMKGHSHVYWYRQLPEEGLKFMVYLQKENIIDESGMPKERFSAEFPKEGPSILRIQQVVRGDSAAYFCASSPRAGGYQPQHFGDGTRLSIL.

CDR3 residues: CSVGQSTGELFF. The DNA of the CDR3 is TGCAGCGTTGGGCAGTCCACCGGGGAGCTGTTTTTT. The rearrangement uses TRBV29-1 and TRBJ2-2; no definite D call. The CDR3 covers 12 residues. The germline gives CDR1 SQVTM, CDR2 ANQGSEA. V lost 4 bases and J lost 4, with 7 bases in between.

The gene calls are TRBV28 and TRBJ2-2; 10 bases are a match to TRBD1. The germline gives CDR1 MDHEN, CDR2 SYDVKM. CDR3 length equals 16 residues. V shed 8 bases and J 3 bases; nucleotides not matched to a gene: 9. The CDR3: CASSPGTGAYTGELFF. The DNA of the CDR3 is TGTGCCAGCTCGCCGGGGACAGGGGCTTACACCGGGGAGCTGTTTTTT.

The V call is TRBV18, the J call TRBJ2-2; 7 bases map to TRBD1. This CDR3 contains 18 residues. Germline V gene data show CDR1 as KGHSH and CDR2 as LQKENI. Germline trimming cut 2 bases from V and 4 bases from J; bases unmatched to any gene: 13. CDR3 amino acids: CASSPRTVQGQITGELFF. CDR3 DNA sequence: TGTGCCAGCTCACCAAGAACGGTTCAGGGACAGATCACCGGGGAGCTGTTTTTT.

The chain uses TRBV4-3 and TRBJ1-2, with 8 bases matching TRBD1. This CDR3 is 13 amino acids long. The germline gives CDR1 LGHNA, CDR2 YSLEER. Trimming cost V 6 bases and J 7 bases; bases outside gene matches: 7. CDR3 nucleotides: TGCGCCAGCAGTCGGACAGGGCCGCGTGGCTACACCTTC. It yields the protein CASSRTGPRGYTF.

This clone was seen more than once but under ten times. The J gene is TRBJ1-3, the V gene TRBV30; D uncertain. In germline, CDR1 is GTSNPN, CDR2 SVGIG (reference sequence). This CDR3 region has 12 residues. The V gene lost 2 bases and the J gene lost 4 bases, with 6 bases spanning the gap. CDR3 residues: CAWSPSGNTIYF. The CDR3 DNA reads TGTGCCTGGAGTCCATCAGGAAACACCATATATTTT.

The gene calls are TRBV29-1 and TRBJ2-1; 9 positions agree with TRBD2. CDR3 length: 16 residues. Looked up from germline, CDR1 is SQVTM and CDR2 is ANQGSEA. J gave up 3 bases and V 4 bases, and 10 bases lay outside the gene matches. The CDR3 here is CSVGSSRGGSYNEQFF. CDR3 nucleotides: TGCAGCGTTGGGTCCTCGCGGGGGGGCAGCTACAATGAGCAGTTCTTC.

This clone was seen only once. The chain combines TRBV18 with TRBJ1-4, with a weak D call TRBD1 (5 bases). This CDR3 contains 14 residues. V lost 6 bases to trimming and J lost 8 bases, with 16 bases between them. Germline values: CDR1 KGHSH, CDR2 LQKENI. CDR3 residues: CASSEGPPQEKLFF. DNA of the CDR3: TGTGCCAGCTCGGAGGGACCCCCTCAGGAAAAACTGTTTTTT.

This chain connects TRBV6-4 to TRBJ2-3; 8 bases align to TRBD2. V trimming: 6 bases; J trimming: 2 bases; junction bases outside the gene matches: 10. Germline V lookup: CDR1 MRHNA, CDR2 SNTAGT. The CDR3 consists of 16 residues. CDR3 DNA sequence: TGTGCCAGCAGCCCTCTGGTAGCGGGGCCCACAGATACGCAGTATTTT. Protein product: CASSPLVAGPTDTQYF.

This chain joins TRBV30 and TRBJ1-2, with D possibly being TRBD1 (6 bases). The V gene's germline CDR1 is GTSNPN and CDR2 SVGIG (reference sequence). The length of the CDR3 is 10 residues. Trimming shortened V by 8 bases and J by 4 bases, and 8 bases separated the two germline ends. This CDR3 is CAQQGYGYTF. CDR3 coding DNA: TGTGCCCAACAGGGCTATGGCTACACCTTC.

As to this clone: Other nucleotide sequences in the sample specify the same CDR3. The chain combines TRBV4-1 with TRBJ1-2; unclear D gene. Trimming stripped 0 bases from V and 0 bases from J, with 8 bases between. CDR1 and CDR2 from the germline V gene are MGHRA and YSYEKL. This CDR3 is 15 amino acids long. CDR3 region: CASSQDLFTNYGYTF. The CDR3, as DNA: TGCGCCAGCAGCCAAGACCTGTTTACTAACTATGGCTACACCTTC.

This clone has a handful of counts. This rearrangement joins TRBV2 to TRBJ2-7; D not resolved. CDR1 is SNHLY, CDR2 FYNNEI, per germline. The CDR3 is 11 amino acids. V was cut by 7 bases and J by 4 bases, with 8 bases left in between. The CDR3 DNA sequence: TGTGCCAGCACCCTGCGGTACGAGCAGTACTTC. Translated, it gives CASTLRYEQYF.

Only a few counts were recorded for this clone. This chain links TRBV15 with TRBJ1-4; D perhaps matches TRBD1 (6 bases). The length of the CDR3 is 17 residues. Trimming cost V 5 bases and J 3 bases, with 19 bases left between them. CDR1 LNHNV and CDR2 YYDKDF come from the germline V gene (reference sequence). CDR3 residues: CATSEWGWTASNEKLFF. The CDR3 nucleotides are TGTGCCACCAGCGAGTGGGGGTGGACAGCCTCTAATGAAAAACTGTTTTTT.

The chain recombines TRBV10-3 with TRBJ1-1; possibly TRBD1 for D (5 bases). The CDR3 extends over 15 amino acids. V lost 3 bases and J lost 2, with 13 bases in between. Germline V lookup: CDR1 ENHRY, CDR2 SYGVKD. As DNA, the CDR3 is TGTGCCATCAGTGACAAGTTTGACAGAAACACTGAAGCTTTCTTT. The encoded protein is CAISDKFDRNTEAFF.

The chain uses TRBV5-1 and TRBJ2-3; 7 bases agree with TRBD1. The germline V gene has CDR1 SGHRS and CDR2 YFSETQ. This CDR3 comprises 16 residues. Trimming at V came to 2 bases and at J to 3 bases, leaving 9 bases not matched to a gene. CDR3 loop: CASSFDGQVGTDTQYF. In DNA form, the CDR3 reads TGCGCCAGCAGCTTCGACGGACAGGTTGGAACAGATACGCAGTATTTT.

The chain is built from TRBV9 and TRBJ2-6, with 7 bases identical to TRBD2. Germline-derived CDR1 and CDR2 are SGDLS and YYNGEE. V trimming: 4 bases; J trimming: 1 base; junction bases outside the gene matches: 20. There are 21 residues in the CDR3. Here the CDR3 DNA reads TGTGCCAGCAGCCCTTGGCAGTCGGGGGGTCCAATTACGTCTGGGGCCAACGTCCTGACTTTC. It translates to CASSPWQSGGPITSGANVLTF.

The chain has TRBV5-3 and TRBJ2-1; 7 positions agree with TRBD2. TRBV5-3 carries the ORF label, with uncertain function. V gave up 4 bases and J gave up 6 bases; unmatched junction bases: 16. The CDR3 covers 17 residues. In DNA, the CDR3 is TGTGCCAGAAGCCCTAAGTTTCGGCGGGAGTTTTTCAATGAGCAGTTCTTC. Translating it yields CARSPKFRREFFNEQFF.

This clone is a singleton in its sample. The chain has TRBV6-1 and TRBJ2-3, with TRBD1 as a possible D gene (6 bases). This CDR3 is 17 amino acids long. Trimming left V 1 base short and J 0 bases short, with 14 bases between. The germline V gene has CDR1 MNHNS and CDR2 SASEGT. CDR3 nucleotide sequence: TGTGCCAGCAGTGAAGAAGCAGGGGCCTTCAGCACAGATACGCAGTATTTT. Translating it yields CASSEEAGAFSTDTQYF.

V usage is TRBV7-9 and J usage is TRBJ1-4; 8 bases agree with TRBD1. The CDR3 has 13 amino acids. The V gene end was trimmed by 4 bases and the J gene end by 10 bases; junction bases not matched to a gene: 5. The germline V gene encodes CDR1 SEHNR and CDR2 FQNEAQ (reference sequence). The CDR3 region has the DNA TGTGCCAGCAGCTGGGCAGGGGGCGTAAAACTGTTTTTT. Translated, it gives CASSWAGGVKLFF.

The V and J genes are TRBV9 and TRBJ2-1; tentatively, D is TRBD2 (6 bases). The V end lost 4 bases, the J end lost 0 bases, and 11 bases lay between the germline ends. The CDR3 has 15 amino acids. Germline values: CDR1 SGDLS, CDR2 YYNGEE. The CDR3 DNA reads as TGTGCCAGCAGCCGCGGGGCTAGCTCCTACAATGAGCAGTTCTTC. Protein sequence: CASSRGASSYNEQFF.

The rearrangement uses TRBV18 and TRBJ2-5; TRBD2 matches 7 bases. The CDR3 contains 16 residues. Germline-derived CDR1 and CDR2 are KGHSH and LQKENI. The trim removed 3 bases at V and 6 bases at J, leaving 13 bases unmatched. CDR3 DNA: TGTGCCAGCTCACCGTTAGGGACTACGTATGTGCAGACCCAGTACTTC. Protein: CASSPLGTTYVQTQYF.

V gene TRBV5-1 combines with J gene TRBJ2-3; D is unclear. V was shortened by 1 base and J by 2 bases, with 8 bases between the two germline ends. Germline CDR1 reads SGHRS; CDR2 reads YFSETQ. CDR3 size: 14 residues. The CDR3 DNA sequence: TGCGCCAGCAGCTTGAGACAAGCCACAGATACGCAGTATTTT. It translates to CASSLRQATDTQYF.

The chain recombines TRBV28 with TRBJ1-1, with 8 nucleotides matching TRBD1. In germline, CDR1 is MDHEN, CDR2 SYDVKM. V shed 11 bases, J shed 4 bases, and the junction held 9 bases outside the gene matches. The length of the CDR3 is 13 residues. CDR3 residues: CALQGTGGTEAFF. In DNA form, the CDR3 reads TGTGCCTTGCAGGGAACAGGGGGCACTGAAGCTTTCTTT.

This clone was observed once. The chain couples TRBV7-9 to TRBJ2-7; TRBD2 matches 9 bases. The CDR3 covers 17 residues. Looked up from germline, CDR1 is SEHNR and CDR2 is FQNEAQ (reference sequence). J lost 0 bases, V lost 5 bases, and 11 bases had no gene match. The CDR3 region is CASSPGGLAGISYEQYF. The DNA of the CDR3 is TGTGCCAGCAGCCCGGGGGGGCTAGCGGGGATCTCCTACGAGCAGTACTTC.

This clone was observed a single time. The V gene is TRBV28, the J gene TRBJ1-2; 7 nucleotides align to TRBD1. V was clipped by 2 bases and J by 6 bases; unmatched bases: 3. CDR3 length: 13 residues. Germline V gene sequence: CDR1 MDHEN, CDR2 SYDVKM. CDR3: CASSLRQGNGYTF. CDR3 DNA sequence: TGTGCCAGCAGTTTAAGACAGGGTAATGGCTACACCTTC.

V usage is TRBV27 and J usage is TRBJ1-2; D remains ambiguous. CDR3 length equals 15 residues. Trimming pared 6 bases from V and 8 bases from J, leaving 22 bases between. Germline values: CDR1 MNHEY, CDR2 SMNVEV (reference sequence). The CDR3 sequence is CASRLDGKSPGGYTF. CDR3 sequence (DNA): TGTGCCAGCAGACTAGACGGCAAGTCTCCGGGCGGCTACACCTTC.

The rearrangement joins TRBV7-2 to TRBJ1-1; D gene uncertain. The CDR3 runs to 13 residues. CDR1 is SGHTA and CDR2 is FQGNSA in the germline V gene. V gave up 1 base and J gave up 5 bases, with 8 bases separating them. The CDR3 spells CASSLGEFTEAFF. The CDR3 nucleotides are TGTGCCAGCAGCTTAGGGGAGTTTACTGAAGCTTTCTTT.

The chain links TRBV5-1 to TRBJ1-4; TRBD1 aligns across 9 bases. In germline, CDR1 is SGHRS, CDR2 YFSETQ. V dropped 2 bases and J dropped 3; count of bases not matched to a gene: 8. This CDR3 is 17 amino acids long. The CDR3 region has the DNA TGCGCCAGCAGCTTCGGACAGGGGAGGATCGCTAATGAAAAACTGTTTTTT. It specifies CASSFGQGRIANEKLFF.